This is a list of T cell receptor beta chains from one sample in a study of blood T cell repertoires in COVID-19. Method: immunoSEQ multiplex PCR; TCRdb's copy keeps in-frame clones and lacks some. Among about 80,000 clones listed, around 80% were seen once. Sequencing used peripheral blood. The source of these receptors is a human donor in a cohort sampled during active COVID-19. Both conserved end residues are part of each CDR3. A D gene is named only where the DNA matches it firmly. Clone size is given for some rows only: seen once, a few or many times, or a class if the clone is expanded.

j_call v_call d_call clone_size cdr3_aa cdr3_nt
TRBJ2-1 TRBV7-6 . . CASSLAGGGIYNEQFF TGTGCCAGCAGCTTAGCGGGTGGAGGGATCTACAATGAGCAGTTCTTC
TRBJ2-1 TRBV7-3 . . CASSSERAGWGEQFF TGTGCCAGCAGCTCAGAGCGGGCAGGCTGGGGGGAGCAGTTCTTC
TRBJ1-4 TRBV27 TRBD1 . CASSPWDRRNEKLFF TGTGCCAGCAGTCCATGGGACAGACGAAATGAAAAACTGTTTTTT
TRBJ2-7 TRBV5-5 TRBD1 once CASSLAGTGSYEQYF TGTGCCAGCAGCTTGGCCGGGACAGGATCCTACGAGCAGTACTTC
TRBJ2-4 TRBV6-5 . . CASSSTSKAVQYF TGTGCCAGCAGTTCAACTTCCAAAGCGGTTCAGTACTTC
TRBJ2-7 TRBV11-2 TRBD1 . CASSLNRGTIVEYF TGTGCCAGCAGCTTAAACAGGGGGACGATCGTGGAGTACTTC
TRBJ2-2 TRBV5-1 . . CASSLVTGSNTGELFF TGCGCCAGCAGCTTGGTTACAGGATCTAACACCGGGGAGCTGTTTTTT
TRBJ2-5 TRBV7-9 TRBD1 . CASSPGTGQETQYF TGTGCCAGCAGCCCCGGGACAGGCCAAGAGACCCAGTACTTC
TRBJ2-1 TRBV4-2 . once CASSQHRDSGNEQFF TGTGCCAGCAGCCAACACCGGGACTCTGGGAATGAGCAGTTCTTC
TRBJ1-2 TRBV5-5 TRBD1 . CASSLDRVQGYTF TGTGCCAGCAGCCTGGACAGGGTGCAGGGCTACACCTTC